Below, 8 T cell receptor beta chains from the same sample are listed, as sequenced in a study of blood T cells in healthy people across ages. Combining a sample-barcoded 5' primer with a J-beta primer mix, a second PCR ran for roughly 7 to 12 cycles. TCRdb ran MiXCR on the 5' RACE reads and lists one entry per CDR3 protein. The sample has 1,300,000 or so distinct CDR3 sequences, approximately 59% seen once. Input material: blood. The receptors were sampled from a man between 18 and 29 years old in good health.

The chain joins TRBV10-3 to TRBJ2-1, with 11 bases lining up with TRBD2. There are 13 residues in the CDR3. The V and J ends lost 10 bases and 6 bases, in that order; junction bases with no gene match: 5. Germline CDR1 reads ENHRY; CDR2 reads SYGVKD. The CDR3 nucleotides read TGTGCCACTATAGCGGGGGGGCCCAATGAGCAGTTCTTC. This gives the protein CATIAGGPNEQFF.

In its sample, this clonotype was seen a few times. CDR3 in DNA: TGTGCCAGCGGCGGCGGATGGTCCTACGAGCAGTACTTC. This translates into CASGGGWSYEQYF. This chain uses TRBV7-2 with TRBJ2-7; D uncertain. The ends were cut back, 8 bases at V and 1 base at J, with 12 bases in the middle. Germline V CDR1 and CDR2: SGHTA, FQGNSA. The CDR3 totals 13 residues.

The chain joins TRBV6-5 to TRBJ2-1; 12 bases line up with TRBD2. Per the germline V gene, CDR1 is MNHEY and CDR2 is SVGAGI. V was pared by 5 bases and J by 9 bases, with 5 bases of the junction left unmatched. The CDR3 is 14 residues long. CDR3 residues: CASSETSGGGEQFF. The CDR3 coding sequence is TGTGCCAGCAGTGAGACTAGCGGGGGAGGTGAGCAGTTCTTC.

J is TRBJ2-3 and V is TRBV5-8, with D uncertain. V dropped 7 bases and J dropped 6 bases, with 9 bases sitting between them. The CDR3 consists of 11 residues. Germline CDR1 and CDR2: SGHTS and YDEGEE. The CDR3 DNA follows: TGTGCCAGCGATGCATGGGATACGCAGTATTTT. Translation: CASDAWDTQYF.

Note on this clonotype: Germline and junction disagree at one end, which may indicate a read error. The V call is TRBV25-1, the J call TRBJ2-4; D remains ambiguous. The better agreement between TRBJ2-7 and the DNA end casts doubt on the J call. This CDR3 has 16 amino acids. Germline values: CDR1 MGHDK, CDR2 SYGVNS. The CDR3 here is CASSEPGAGQTYEQYF. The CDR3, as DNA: TGCGCCAGCAGTGAACCAGGAGCCGGGCAAACCTACGAGCAGTACTTC.

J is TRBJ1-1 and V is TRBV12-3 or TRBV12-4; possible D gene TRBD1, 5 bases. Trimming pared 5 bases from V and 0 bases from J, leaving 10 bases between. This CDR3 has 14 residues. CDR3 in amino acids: CASSATVLNTEAFF. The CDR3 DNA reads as TGTGCCAGCAGTGCGACAGTGCTGAACACTGAAGCTTTCTTT.

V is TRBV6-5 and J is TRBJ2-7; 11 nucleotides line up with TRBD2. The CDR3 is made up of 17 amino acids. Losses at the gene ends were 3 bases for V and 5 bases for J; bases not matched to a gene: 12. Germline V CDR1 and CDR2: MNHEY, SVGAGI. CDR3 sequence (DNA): TGTGCCAGCAGTTATTCCATAGCGGGAGGGCCGAGTAACGAGCAGTACTTC. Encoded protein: CASSYSIAGGPSNEQYF.

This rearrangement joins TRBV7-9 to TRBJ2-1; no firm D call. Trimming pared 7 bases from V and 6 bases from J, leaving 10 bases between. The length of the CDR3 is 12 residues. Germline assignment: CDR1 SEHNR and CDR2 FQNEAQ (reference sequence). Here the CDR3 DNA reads TGTGCCAGCAACCCATCTTCCAATGAGCAGTTCTTC. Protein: CASNPSSNEQFF.